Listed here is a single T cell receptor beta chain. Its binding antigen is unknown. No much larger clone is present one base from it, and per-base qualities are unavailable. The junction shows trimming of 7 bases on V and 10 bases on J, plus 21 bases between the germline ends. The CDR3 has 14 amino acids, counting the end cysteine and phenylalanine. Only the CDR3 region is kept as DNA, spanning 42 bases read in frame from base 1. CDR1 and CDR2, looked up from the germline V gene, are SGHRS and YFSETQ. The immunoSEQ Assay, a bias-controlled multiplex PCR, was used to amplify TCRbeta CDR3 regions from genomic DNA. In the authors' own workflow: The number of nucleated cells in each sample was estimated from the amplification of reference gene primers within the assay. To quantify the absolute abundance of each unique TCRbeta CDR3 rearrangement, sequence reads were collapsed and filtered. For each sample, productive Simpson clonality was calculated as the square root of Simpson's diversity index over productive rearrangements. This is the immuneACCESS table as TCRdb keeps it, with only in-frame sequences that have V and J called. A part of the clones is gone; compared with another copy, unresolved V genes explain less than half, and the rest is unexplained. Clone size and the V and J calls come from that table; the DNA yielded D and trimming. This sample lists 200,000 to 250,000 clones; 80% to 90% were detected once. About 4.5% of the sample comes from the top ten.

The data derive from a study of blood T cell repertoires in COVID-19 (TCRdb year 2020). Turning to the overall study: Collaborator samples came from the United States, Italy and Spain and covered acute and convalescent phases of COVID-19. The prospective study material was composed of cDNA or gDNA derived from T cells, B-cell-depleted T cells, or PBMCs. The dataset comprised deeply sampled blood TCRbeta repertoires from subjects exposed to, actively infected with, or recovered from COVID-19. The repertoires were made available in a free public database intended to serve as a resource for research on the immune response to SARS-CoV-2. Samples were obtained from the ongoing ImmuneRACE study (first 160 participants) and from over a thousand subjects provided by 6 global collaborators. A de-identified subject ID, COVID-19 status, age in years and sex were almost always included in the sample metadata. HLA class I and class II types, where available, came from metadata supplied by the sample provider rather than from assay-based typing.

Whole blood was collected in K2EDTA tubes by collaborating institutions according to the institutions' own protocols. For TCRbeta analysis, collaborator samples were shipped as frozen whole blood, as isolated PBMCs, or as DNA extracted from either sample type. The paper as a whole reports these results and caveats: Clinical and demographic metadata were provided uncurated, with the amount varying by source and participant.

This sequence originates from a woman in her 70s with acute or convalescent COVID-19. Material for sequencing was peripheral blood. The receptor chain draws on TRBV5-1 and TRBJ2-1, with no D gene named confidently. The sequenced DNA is TGCGCCAGCGGAGTAGGTGACGTACAACCGGAGCAGTTCTTC. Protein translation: CASGVGDVQPEQFF.